These 25 T cell receptor beta chains share one sample of origin, sequenced in a study of tumor-infiltrating lymphocytes in oesophageal squamous cell carcinoma. A single record per CDR3 protein comes from TCRdb applying MiXCR to the PCR reads. This sample has some 20,000 distinct CDR3 sequences; roughly 39% occur once, and the top ten carry more than 9%. The sequencing input was normal esophageal tissue next to the tumor. The receptors were sampled from a male donor with esophageal squamous cell carcinoma.

This chain connects TRBV7-6 to TRBJ2-3; 10 bases are shared with TRBD1. TRBJ2-7 matches the DNA end more closely, so the J call is doubtful. This CDR3 has 14 residues. The germline CDR1 and CDR2 sequences are SGHVS and FNYEAQ. CDR3 DNA sequence: TGTGCCAGCAGCTTAGGGGGACAGGGGATCGAGCAGTACTTC. Translating it yields CASSLGGQGIEQYF.

Details on this clonotype: One base away lies a much larger clone, so this may be a sequencing read error. The V gene is TRBV18, the J gene TRBJ2-3, with TRBD2 as a possible D gene (5 bases). The germline gives CDR1 KGHSH, CDR2 LQKENI. Trimming took 2 bases from V and 14 from J, leaving 20 bases between them. CDR3 length equals 14 residues. DNA of the CDR3: TGTGCCAGCTCACCATCGGACGCCCCCGGGGAGCTGTATTTT. This sequence encodes CASSPSDAPGELYF.

This clonotype was counted once. V gene TRBV6-6 combines with J gene TRBJ2-5; D is unresolved. TRBJ2-7 explains the end of the DNA better; the J call may be wrong. CDR1 is MNHNY and CDR2 is SVGAGI in the germline V gene (reference sequence). This CDR3 spans 15 amino acids. The CDR3 DNA follows: TGTGCCAGCAGAGAAGGGATCTCCTACTCCTACGAGCAGTACTTC. Translation: CASREGISYSYEQYF.

This clonotype was detected only a few times. The V and J genes are TRBV5-1 and TRBJ2-7, with TRBD2 identical over 8 bases. CDR1 and CDR2 from the germline V gene are SGHRS and YFSETQ. This CDR3 is built from 14 residues. The junction had 3 bases not matched to a gene; V was cut back by 0 bases and J by 4 bases. The chain's CDR3 is CASSLVPGGYEQYF. As DNA, the CDR3 is TGCGCCAGCAGCTTGGTTCCGGGAGGGTACGAGCAGTACTTC.

This clonotype was counted only a few times. The rearrangement links TRBV11-2 to TRBJ2-5; 9 bases match TRBD1. The DNA end lines up better with TRBJ2-7; the J call may be wrong. Per the germline V gene, CDR1 is SGHAT and CDR2 is FQNNGV. This CDR3 region has 14 residues. CDR3 region: CASSSGTGSYEQYF. CDR3 nucleotide sequence: TGTGCCAGCAGCTCCGGGACAGGGAGCTACGAGCAGTACTTC.

This clonotype appeared a few times. The rearrangement joins TRBV5-1 to TRBJ2-4, with D hard to call. Judging by the DNA end, TRBJ2-6 fits better; the J call may be wrong. Germline V lookup: CDR1 SGHRS, CDR2 YFSETQ. The CDR3 has 16 residues. The CDR3 sequence: CASSLPLVSGANVLTF. The CDR3 coding sequence is TGCGCCAGCAGCCTCCCTCTAGTCTCTGGGGCCAACGTCCTGACTTTC.

The chain joins TRBV28 to TRBJ2-1; no reliable D call. The length of the CDR3 is 13 residues. V gave up 7 bases and J gave up 9 bases, with 16 bases separating them. Per the germline V gene, CDR1 is MDHEN and CDR2 is SYDVKM. The chain's CDR3 is CASTFQQWTEQFF. The CDR3 DNA sequence: TGTGCCAGCACTTTTCAACAGTGGACTGAGCAGTTCTTC.

J is TRBJ1-3 and V is TRBV4-2, with TRBD1 matching 7 bases. This CDR3 region has 13 residues. CDR1 LGHNA and CDR2 YNFKEQ come from the germline V gene. J was trimmed by 7 bases and V by 0 bases; bases with no gene match: 0. The CDR3 DNA reads TGTGCCAGCAGCCAAGACAGGGGGAACACCATATATTTT. Encoded protein: CASSQDRGNTIYF.

This clonotype was counted a few times. The gene calls are TRBV19 and TRBJ1-4; D gene unclear. The CDR3 length is 14 residues. Germline CDR1 LNHDA, CDR2 SQIVND (reference sequence). Trimming cost V 7 bases and J 7 bases, with 16 bases left between them. In nucleotides, the CDR3 is TGTGCCAGTAACCCCAACCCATTGGGTGAAAAACTGTTTTTT. It yields the protein CASNPNPLGEKLFF.

This clonotype counts as medium-sized. CDR3 DNA: TGTGCCAGCAGCCCTACGGGACTAGCGGGAGTTGGAGGGGCCAACGTCCTGACTTTC. Translating gives CASSPTGLAGVGGANVLTF. The rearrangement joins TRBV7-3 to TRBJ2-6, with 14 nucleotides matching TRBD2. The CDR3 runs to 19 residues. J was trimmed by 4 bases and V by 5 bases; bases with no gene match: 10. Germline assignment: CDR1 SGHTA and CDR2 FQGTGA.

This clonotype came up once. The genes are TRBV7-3 and TRBJ2-5; the match to TRBD2 covers 12 bases. Germline trimming cut 6 bases from V and 4 bases from J; bases unmatched to any gene: 3. The CDR3 runs to 14 residues. Germline V lookup: CDR1 SGHTA, CDR2 FQGTGA. DNA for the CDR3: TGTGCCAGCAGGTCGGGACTAGCGGGAGAGACCCAGTACTTC. Translated, it gives CASRSGLAGETQYF.

This clonotype was counted ten times or more. V is TRBV19 and J is TRBJ1-5; possibly TRBD1 for D (5 bases). This CDR3 contains 16 residues. Germline V gene data show CDR1 as LNHDA and CDR2 as SQIVND (reference sequence). Trimming took 5 bases from V and 5 from J, leaving 19 bases between them. The CDR3 sequence: CASSPSQGLVYQPQHF. CDR3 DNA sequence: TGTGCCAGTAGTCCCTCCCAGGGTCTTGTTTATCAGCCCCAGCATTTT.

This clonotype has at least ten counts. J is TRBJ2-3 and V is TRBV23-1; 9 bases match TRBD2. TRBV23-1 is filed as an ORF, its function uncertain. J gave up 4 bases and V 3 bases, and 5 bases lay outside the gene matches. CDR3 length: 15 residues. CDR3 nucleotides: TGCGCCAGCAGTCAGAGGCTAGCGGGACCAGATACGCAGTATTTT. Translated: CASSQRLAGPDTQYF.

This clonotype qualifies as medium-sized (0.01 to 0.1%). The rearrangement links TRBV6-4 to TRBJ2-3; D is undetermined. CDR3 length: 14 amino acids. V was cut by 5 bases and J by 2 bases, with 11 bases left in between. In germline, CDR1 is MRHNA, CDR2 SNTAGT. In DNA, the CDR3 is TGTGCCAGCAGTCCCGGCAACCCCACAGATACGCAGTATTTT. Translation: CASSPGNPTDTQYF.

The chain carries TRBV7-2 and TRBJ2-1, with a weak D call TRBD2 (6 bases). This CDR3 is built from 16 residues. The ends were cut back, 0 bases at V and 0 bases at J, with 9 bases in the middle. Germline V gives CDR1 SGHTA, CDR2 FQGNSA. The CDR3 reads CASSLAGGASYNEQFF. CDR3 DNA: TGTGCCAGCAGCTTAGCTGGAGGGGCCTCCTACAATGAGCAGTTCTTC.

A note on this clonotype: The junction does not match germline at one end; this may be a read error. V gene TRBV28 combines with J gene TRBJ2-3; tentative D call: TRBD1 (5 bases). Germline assignment: CDR1 MDHEN and CDR2 SYDVKM. The CDR3 is 13 residues long. The CDR3 reads CASSSLVRDTHYF. DNA for the CDR3: TGTGCCAGCAGCTCGCTCGTCAGGGATACGCACTATTTT.

Regarding this clonotype: One end of the junction does not line up with germline, which may come from a read error. The V gene is TRBV5-6, the J gene TRBJ2-6; D tentatively fits TRBD1 or TRBD2 (5 bases each). The length of the CDR3 is 15 residues. CDR1 is SGHDT, CDR2 YYEEEE, per germline. The CDR3 here is CASSLGRAGANVLTF. The CDR3 bases are TGTGCCAGCAGTTTGGGACGTGCTGGGGCCAACGTCCTGACTTTC.

In its sample, this clonotype was seen many times. The chain is built from TRBV7-3 and TRBJ1-1; perhaps TRBD1 as D (5 bases). V lost 1 base and J lost 0, with 9 bases in between. The CDR3 consists of 15 residues. The germline V gene has CDR1 SGHTA and CDR2 FQGTGA. CDR3 region: CASSLSGGMNTEAFF. CDR3 nucleotide sequence: TGTGCCAGCAGCTTAAGTGGGGGGATGAACACTGAAGCTTTCTTT.

The chain has TRBV15 and TRBJ2-3; no firm D call. The V end lost 1 base, the J end lost 4 bases, and 12 bases lay between the germline ends. The CDR3 loop spans 15 amino acids. Germline assignment: CDR1 LNHNV and CDR2 YYDKDF (reference sequence). This chain's CDR3 is CATSRGGTAPDTQYF. CDR3 DNA: TGTGCCACCAGCAGAGGGGGAACAGCCCCAGATACGCAGTATTTT.

DNA for the CDR3: TGTGCCAGCAGCTTAAGCGGGACAGGGTATACAGATACGCAGTATTTT. Protein product: CASSLSGTGYTDTQYF. This rearrangement joins TRBV7-9 to TRBJ2-3, with 9 bases matching TRBD1. With V trimmed by 2 bases and J by 3 bases, 6 bases remained unmatched. The CDR3 contains 16 residues. Germline CDR1 SEHNR, CDR2 FQNEAQ (reference sequence).

This clonotype has a single count. The chain links TRBV9 to TRBJ2-2; possible D gene TRBD1, 5 bases. Germline CDR1 reads SGDLS; CDR2 reads YYNGEE. The V gene lost 0 bases and the J gene lost 6 bases, with 9 bases spanning the gap. The CDR3 consists of 14 residues. DNA of the CDR3: TGTGCCAGCAGCGTAGTTCAGGGTCCCGGGGAGCTGTTTTTT. This translates into CASSVVQGPGELFF.

V is TRBV20-1 and J is TRBJ1-2; TRBD1 is a possible D gene (6 bases). The CDR3 sequence is 13 residues long. The germline V and J ends were trimmed by 5 bases and 7 bases, with 17 bases remaining between them. CDR1 is DFQATT and CDR2 is SNEGSKA in the germline V gene (reference sequence). CDR3 in DNA: TGCAGTGCTTCCCCTCCCGGGGGCACTGGCTACACCTTC. This translates into CSASPPGGTGYTF.

This clonotype showed up just a few times. V and J are TRBV2 and TRBJ2-7; 16 bases are shared with TRBD2. After removal of 3 bases from V and 3 bases from J, the junction contained 2 bases not matched to a gene. Per the germline V gene, CDR1 is SNHLY and CDR2 is FYNNEI. This CDR3 region has 16 residues. CDR3 in DNA: TGTGCCAGCAGTGAGGGGACTAGCGGGAGGGTCTACGAGCAGTACTTC. Protein sequence: CASSEGTSGRVYEQYF.

A few counts support this clonotype. This rearrangement joins TRBV7-2 to TRBJ2-5; D is perhaps TRBD2 (6 bases). CDR1 and CDR2 (germline): SGHTA, FQGNSA. The V end was cut by 1 base, the J end by 5 bases, with 14 bases between. The CDR3 loop spans 15 amino acids. The CDR3 nucleotides are TGTGCCAGCAGCTTAGATGCTAGCGTAGTCGAGACCCAGTACTTC. Amino acid sequence: CASSLDASVVETQYF. Based on the CDR3 plus reference TRBV7-2 and TRBJ2-5, the full variable domain is GAGVSQSPSNKVTEKGKDVELRCDPISGHTALYWYRQSLGQGLEFLIYFQGNSAPDKSGLPSDRFSAERTGGSVSTLTIQRTQQEDSAVYLCASSLDASVVETQYFGPGTRLLVL.

By proportion, this clonotype is medium-sized. The chain links TRBV11-2 to TRBJ2-2; no reliable D call. Trimming took 1 base from V and 3 from J, leaving 12 bases between them. CDR1 is SGHAT, CDR2 FQNNGV, per germline. This CDR3 comprises 16 residues. The CDR3 bases are TGTGCCAGCAGCTTAGTTGCCTCTCTTGACACCGGGGAGCTGTTTTTT. It encodes CASSLVASLDTGELFF.